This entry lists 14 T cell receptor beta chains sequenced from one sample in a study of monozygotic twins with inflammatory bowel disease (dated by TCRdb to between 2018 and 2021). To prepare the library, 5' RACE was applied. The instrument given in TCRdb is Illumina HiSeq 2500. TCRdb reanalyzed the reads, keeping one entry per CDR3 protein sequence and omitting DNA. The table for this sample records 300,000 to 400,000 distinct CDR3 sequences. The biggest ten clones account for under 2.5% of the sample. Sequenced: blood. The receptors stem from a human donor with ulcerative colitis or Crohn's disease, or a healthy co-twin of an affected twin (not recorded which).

The CDR3 spells CSARQGQGAWEQYF. The rearrangement joins TRBV20-1 to TRBJ2-7; TCRdb indicates TRBD1, and absent DNA this call remains unverified. Germline CDR1 and CDR2: DFQATT and SNEGSKA (reference sequence). This CDR3 contains 14 residues.

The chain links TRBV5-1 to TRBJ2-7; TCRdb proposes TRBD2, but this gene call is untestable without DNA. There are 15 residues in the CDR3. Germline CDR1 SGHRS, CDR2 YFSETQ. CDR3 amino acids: CASSLGAGDVYEQYF.

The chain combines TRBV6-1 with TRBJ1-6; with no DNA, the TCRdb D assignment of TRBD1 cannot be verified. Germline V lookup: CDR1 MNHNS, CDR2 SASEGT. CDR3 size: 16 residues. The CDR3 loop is CASSLGIEVTNSPLHF.

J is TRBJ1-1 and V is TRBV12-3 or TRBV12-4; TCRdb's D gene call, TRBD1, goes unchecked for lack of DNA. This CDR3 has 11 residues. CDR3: CASSGGPGAFF.

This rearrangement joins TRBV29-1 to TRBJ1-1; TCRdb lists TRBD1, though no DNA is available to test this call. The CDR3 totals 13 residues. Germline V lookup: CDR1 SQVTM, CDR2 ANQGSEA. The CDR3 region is CSVKDRAVTEAFF.

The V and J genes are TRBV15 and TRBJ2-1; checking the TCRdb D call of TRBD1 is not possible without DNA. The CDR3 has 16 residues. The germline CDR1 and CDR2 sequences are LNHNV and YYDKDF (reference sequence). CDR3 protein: CATSSPGTLTYNEQFF. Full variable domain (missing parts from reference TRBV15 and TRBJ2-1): DAMVIQNPRYQVTQFGKPVTLSCSQTLNHNVMYWYQQKSSQAPKLLFHYYDKDFNNEADTPDNFQSRRPNTSFCFLDIRSPGLGDTAMYLCATSSPGTLTYNEQFFGPGTRLTVL.

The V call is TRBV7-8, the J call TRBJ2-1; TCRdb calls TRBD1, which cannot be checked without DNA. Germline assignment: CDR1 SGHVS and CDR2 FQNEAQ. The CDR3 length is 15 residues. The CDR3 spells CASSPLLWALNEQFF. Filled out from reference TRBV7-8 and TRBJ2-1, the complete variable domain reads GAGVSQSPRYKVAKRGQDVALRCDPISGHVSLFWYQQALGQGPEFLTYFQNEAQLDKSGLPSDRFFAERPEGSVSTLKIQRTQQEDSAVYLCASSPLLWALNEQFFGPGTRLTVL.

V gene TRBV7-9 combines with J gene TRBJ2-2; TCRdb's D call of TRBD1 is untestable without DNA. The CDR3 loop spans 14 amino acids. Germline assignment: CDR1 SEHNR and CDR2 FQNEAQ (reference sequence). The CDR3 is CASTSTGGTGELFF.

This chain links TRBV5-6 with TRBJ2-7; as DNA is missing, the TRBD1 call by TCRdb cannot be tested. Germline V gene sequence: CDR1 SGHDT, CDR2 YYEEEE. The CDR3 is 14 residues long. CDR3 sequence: CASSFGTGAVQQYF.

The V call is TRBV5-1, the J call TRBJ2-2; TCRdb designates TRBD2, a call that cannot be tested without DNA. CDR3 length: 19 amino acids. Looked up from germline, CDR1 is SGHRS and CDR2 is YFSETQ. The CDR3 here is CASSLAGLAGGPNTGELFF.

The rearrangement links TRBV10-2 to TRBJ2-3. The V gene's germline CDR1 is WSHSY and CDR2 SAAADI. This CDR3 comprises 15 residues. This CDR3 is CASSAGVGGTDTQYF.

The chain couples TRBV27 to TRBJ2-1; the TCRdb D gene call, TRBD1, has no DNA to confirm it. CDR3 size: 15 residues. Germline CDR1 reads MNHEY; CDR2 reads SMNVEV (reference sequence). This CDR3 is CASSGTGTAYNEQFF.

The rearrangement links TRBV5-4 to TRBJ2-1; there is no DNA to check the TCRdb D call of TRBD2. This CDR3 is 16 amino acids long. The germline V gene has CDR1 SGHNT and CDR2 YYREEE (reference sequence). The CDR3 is CASSLPRTSGANEQFF.

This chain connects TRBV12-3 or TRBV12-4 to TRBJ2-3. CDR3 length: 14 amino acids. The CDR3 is CASSSSDSTDTQYF.